This paragraph covers one TCR beta chain sequence. The protocol was immunoSEQ multiplex PCR, while the TCRdb copy is restricted to in-frame clones and leaves out a portion. The table includes some 100,000 clones, around 90% detected once. The data derive from a study of blood T cell repertoires in COVID-19. The wider study: Sites in the United States, Italy and Spain provided acute and convalescent COVID-19 samples.

CDR1 is LNHDA and CDR2 is SQIVND in the germline V gene (reference sequence). The CDR3 consists of 13 residues. V shed 5 bases and J 3 bases; nucleotides not matched to a gene: 4. The sequence derives from a human donor with active COVID-19. The donor label of this sample is uncertain. Sequenced: peripheral blood. The chain employs TRBV19 and TRBJ2-7; 7 bases map to TRBD1. For the CDR3, the DNA is TGTGCCAGTAGTCCGGGACAGTTCTACGAGCAGTACTTC. It is translated as CASSPGQFYEQYF.